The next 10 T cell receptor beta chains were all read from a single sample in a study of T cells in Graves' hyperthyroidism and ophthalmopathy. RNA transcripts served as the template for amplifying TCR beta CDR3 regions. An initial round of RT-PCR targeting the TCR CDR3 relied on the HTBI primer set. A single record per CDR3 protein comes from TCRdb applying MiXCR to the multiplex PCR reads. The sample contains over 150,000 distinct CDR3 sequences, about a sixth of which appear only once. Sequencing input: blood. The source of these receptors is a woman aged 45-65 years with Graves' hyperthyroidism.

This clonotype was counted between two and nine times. The CDR3 reads CSARVEGAGSPLHF. As DNA, the CDR3 is TGCAGTGCTAGAGTCGAAGGGGCAGGTTCCCCCCTCCACTTT. This sequence joins TRBV20-1 and TRBJ1-6, with D possibly being TRBD1 (5 bases). CDR1 and CDR2 (germline): DFQATT, SNEGSKA (reference sequence). V dropped 1 base and J dropped 13 bases, with 17 bases sitting between them. This CDR3 has 14 residues.

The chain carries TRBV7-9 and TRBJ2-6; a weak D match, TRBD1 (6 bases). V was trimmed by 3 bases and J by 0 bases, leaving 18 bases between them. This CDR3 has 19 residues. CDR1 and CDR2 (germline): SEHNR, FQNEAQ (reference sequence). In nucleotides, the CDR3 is TGTGCCAGCAGCTTTATGTATCGACAGGTCATCTCTGGGGCCAACGTCCTGACTTTC. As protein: CASSFMYRQVISGANVLTF.

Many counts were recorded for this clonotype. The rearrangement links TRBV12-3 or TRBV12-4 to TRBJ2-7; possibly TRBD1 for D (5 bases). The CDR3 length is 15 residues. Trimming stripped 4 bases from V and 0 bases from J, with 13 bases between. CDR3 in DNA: TGTGCCAGCAGTTCCCAGGGCTATAGCTCCTACGAGCAGTACTTC. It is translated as CASSSQGYSSYEQYF.

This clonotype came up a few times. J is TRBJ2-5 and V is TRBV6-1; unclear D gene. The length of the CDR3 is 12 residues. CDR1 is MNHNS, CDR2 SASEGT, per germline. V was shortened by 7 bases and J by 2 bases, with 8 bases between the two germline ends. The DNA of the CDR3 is TGTGCCAGCATTGGGTCTCAAGAGACCCAGTACTTC. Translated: CASIGSQETQYF.

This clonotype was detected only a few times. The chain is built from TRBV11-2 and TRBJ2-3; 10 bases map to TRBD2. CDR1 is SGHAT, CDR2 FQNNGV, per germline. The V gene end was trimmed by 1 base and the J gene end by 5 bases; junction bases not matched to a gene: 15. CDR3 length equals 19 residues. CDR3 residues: CASSLAISGRLLPGDTQYF. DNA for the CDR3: TGTGCCAGCAGCTTAGCCATTAGCGGGAGGTTATTACCGGGAGATACGCAGTATTTT. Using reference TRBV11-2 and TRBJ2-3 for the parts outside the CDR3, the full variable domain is EAGVAQSPRYKIIEKRQSVAFWCNPISGHATLYWYQQILGQGPKLLIQFQNNGVVDDSQLPKDRFSAERLKGVDSTLKIQPAKLEDSAVYLCASSLAISGRLLPGDTQYFGPGTRLTVL.

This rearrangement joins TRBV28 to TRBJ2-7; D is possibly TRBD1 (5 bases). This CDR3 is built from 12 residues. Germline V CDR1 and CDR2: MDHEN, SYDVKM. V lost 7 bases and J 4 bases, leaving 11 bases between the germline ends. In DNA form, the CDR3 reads TGTGCCAGCACCCAAGGGGTGTACGAGCAGTACTTC. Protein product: CASTQGVYEQYF. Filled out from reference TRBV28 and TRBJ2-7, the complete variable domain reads DVKVTQSSRYLVKRTGEKVFLECVQDMDHENMFWYRQDPGLGLRLIYFSYDVKMKEKGDIPEGYSVSREKKERFSLILESASTNQTSMYLCASTQGVYEQYFGPGTRLTVT.

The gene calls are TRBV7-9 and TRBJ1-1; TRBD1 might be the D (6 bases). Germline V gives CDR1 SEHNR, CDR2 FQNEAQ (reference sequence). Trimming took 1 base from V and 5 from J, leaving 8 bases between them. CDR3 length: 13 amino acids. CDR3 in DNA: TGTGCCAGCAGCTTAGACCAGGGGACTGAAGCTTTCTTT. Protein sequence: CASSLDQGTEAFF.

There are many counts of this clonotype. CDR3 nucleotide sequence: TGTGCCAGCGAAACCTTACAGGGGGCTTATTCACCCCTCCACTTT. Amino acids: CASETLQGAYSPLHF. The chain couples TRBV2 to TRBJ1-6; 9 bases align to TRBD1. The CDR3 runs 15 residues. Trimming took 8 bases from V and 8 from J; bases not matched to a gene: 10. Per germline, CDR1 SNHLY and CDR2 FYNNEI.

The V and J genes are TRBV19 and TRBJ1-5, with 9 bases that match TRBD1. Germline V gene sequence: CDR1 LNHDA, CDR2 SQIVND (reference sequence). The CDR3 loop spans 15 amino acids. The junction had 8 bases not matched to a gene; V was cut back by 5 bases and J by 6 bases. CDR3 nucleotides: TGTGCCAGTAGTGAAAACAGGGGGCGCGGTCAGCCCCAGCATTTT. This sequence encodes CASSENRGRGQPQHF.

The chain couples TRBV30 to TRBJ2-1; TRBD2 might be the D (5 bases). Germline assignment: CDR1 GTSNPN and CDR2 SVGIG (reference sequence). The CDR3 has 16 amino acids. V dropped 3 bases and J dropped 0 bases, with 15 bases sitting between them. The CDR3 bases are TGTGCCTGGAGCGATAAACTAGGGAGCTCCTACAATGAGCAGTTCTTC. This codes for CAWSDKLGSSYNEQFF.